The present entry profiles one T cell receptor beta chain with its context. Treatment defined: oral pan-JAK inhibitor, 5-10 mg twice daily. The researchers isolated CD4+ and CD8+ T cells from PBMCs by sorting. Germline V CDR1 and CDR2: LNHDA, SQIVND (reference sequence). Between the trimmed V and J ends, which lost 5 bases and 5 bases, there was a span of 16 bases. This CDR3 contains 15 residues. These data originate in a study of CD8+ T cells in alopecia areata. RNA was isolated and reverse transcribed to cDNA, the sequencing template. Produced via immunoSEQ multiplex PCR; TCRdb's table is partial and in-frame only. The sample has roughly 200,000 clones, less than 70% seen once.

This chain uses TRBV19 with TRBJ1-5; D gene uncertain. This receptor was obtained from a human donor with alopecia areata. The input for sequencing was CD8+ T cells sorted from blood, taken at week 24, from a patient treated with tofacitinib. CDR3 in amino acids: CASSPSRGIHQPQHF. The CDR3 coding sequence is TGTGCCAGTAGTCCTTCAAGAGGGATACATCAGCCCCAGCATTTT.